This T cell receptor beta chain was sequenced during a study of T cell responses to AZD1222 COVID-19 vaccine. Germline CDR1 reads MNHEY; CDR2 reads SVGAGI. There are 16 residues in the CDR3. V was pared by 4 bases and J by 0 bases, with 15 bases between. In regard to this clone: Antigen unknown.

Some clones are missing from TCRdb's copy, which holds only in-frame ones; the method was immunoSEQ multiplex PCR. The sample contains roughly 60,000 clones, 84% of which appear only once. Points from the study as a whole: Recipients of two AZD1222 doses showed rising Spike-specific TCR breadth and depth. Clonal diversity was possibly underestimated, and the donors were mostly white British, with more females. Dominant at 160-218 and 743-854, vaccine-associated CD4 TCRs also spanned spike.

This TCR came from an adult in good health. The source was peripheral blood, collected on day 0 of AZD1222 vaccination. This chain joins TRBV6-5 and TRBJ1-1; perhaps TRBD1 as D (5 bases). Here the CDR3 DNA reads TGTGCCAGCAGTTCTCCGGGACGAACCATGAACACTGAAGCTTTCTTT. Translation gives CASSSPGRTMNTEAFF.